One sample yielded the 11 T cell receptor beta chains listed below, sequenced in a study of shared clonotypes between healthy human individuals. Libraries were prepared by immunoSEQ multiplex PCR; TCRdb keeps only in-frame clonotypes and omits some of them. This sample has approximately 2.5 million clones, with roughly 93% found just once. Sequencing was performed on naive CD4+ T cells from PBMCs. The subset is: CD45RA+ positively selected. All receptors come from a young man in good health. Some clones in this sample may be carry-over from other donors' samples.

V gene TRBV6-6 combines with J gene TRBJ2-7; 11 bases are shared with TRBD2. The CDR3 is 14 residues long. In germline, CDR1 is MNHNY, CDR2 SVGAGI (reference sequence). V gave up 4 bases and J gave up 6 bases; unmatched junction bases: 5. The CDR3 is CASSLTSGTVEQYF. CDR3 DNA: TGTGCCAGCAGTTTGACTAGCGGGACGGTCGAGCAGTACTTC.

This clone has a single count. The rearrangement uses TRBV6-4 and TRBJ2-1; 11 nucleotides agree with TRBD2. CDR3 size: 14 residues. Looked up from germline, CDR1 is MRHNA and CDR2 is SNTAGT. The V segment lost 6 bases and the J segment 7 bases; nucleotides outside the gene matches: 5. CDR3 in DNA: TGTGCCAGCAGGCCTAGCGGGAGGTCAAATGAGCAGTTCTTC. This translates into CASRPSGRSNEQFF.

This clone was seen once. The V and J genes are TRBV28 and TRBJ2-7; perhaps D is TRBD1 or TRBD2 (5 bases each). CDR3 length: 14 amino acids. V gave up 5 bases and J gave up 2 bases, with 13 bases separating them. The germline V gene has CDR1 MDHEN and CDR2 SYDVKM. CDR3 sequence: CASSPGRDAYEQYF. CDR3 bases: TGTGCCAGCAGTCCCGGCCGGGACGCCTACGAGCAGTACTTC.

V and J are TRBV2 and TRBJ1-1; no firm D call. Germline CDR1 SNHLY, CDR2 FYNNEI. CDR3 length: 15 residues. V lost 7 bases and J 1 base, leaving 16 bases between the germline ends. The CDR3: CASTISGSGNTEAFF. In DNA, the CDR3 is TGTGCCAGCACCATCAGTGGATCAGGGAACACTGAAGCTTTCTTT.

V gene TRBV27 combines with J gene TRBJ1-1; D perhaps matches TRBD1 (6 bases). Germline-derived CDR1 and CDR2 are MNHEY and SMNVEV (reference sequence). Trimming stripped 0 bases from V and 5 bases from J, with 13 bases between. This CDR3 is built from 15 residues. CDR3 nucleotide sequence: TGTGCCAGCAGTTTATCGGAGGGGGTGCGTACTGAAGCTTTCTTT. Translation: CASSLSEGVRTEAFF.

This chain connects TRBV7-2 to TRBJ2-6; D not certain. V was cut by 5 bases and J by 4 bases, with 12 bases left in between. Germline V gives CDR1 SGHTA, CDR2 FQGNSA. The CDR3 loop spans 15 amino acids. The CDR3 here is CASSAGRPGANVLTF. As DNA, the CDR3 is TGTGCCAGCAGCGCCGGCAGGCCCGGGGCCAACGTCCTGACTTTC.

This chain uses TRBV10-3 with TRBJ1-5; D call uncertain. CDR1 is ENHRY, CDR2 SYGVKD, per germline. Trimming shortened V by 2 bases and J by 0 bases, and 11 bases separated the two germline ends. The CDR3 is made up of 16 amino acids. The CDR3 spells CAISENQVYSNQPQHF. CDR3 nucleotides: TGTGCCATCAGTGAGAACCAAGTCTATAGCAATCAGCCCCAGCATTTT.

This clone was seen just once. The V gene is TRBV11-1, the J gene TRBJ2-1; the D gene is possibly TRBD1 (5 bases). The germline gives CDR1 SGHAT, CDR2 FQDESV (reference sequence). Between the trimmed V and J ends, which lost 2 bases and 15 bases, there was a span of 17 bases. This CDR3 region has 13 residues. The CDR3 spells CASSLRFLPGRFF. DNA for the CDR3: TGTGCCAGCAGCTTACGTTTTCTTCCAGGGCGGTTCTTC.

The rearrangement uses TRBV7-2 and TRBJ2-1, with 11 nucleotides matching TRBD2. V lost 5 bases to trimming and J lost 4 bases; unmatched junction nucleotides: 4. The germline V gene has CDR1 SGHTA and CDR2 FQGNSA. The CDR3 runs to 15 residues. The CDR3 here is CASSPGLAEYNEQFF. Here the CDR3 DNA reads TGTGCCAGCAGCCCGGGACTAGCGGAATACAATGAGCAGTTCTTC.

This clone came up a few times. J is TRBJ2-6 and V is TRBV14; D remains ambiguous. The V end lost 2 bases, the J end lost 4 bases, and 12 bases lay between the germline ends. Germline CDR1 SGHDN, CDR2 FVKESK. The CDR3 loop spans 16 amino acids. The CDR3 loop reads CASSQSGWLGANVLTF. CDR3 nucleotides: TGTGCCAGCAGCCAAAGTGGGTGGCTGGGGGCCAACGTCCTGACTTTC.

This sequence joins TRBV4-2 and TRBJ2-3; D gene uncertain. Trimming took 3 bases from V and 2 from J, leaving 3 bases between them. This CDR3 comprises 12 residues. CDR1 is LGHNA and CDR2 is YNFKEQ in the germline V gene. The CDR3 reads CASSHDTDTQYF. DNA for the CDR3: TGTGCCAGCAGCCATGACACAGATACGCAGTATTTT.